The T cell receptor beta chain described here comes from a study of neurological immune-mediated disorders. This clonotype has at least ten counts. Its antigen is still unknown. The cDNA came from 5'RACE with 10-nucleotide random UMIs. TCRdb itself ran the 5' RACE reads through MiXCR, one entry per CDR3 protein. The sample contains nearly 60,000 distinct CDR3 sequences, under 4.5% of which appear only once. Germline lookup yields CDR1 DFQATT and CDR2 SNEGSKA (reference sequence). V shed 2 bases, J shed 4 bases, and the junction held 6 bases outside the gene matches. This CDR3 is built from 16 residues. The study built unsorted libraries from 2 million PBMCs kept at -80 C. The study, taken as a whole, reports: Phylogenetic grouping placed 18 of 34 multiple sclerosis patients' repertoires in one related-CDR3 cluster, a possible signature.

Sequencing was carried out using PBMCs. V usage is TRBV20-1 and J usage is TRBJ1-6; TRBD1 matches 9 bases. This TCR came from a woman in her twenties or thirties with multiple sclerosis. Here the CDR3 DNA reads TGCAGTGCTAGACCGCGACAGGGGGGGTATAATTCACCCCTCCACTTT. This encodes CSARPRQGGYNSPLHF.